The text below deals with one T cell receptor beta chain. Focal radiation plus CTLA-4 blockade with ipilimumab was administered to patients who had chemo-refractory metastatic non-small-cell lung cancer. This record comes from a study of radiotherapy plus CTLA-4 blockade in lung cancer. TCRdb keeps only in-frame clones here, not all; method: immunoSEQ multiplex PCR. The sample records tens of thousands of clones, approximately 85% being singletons. The receptor comes from a human donor with non-small cell lung cancer whose response to radiotherapy plus ipilimumab could not be evaluated. The material was peripheral blood, obtained from a patient treated with radiotherapy plus ipilimumab.

CDR3 loop: CAWTPGQKYEQYF. DNA for the CDR3: TGTGCCTGGACTCCGGGACAAAAATACGAGCAGTACTTC. V gene TRBV30 combines with J gene TRBJ2-7; D is possibly TRBD1 (6 bases). CDR1 GTSNPN and CDR2 SVGIG come from the germline V gene (reference sequence). The CDR3 runs to 13 residues. V lost 4 bases and J lost 4, with 14 bases in between.